The TCR beta chain under discussion was sequenced for a study of blood T cells in healthy people across ages. Study context: Every two T cells gave about one barcoded beta molecule via template switching.

About this clonotype itself: Its specificity is unknown. A much larger clone differs from this one at a single base, so this may be a read error.

The V and J ends lost 6 bases and 7 bases, in that order; junction bases with no gene match: 18. This CDR3 spans 16 amino acids. Germline-derived CDR1 and CDR2 are SNHLY and FYNNEI. Alongside a J-beta primer mix, a sample-barcoded 5' primer served in a second PCR lasting about 6 to 11 cycles. All samples gave at least 3 million CDR3-containing paired-end reads. Using its own MiXCR run on the 5' RACE reads, TCRdb lists one record per CDR3 protein. In the table there are about 1.7 million distinct CDR3 sequences, approximately 28% of which are singletons. Study-level points and caveats: The unknown donor CMV status may have confounded expanded clonotype changes.

The receptor comes from a woman in her twenties or thirties in good health. The chain has TRBV2 and TRBJ2-7, with 7 bases matching TRBD1. The sample taken for sequencing was blood. The CDR3, as DNA: TGTGCCAGCAGCACCGCGACAGGGAACGTTTACAATGAGCAGTACTTC. Translated: CASSTATGNVYNEQYF.